The following is a TCR beta chain sequence with its context. Sequenced by immunoSEQ multiplex PCR; TCRdb stores in-frame clones only, minus some. The top ten hold around 6% of the sample, which has 60,000 to 80,000 clones, about 91% seen once. CDR3 length: 22 residues. This record belongs to a study of blood T cell repertoires in COVID-19. Across the study: Acute-phase and convalescent COVID-19 samples originated in the United States, Italy and Spain. PBMCs, B-cell-depleted T cells, or T cells were the source of the cDNA or gDNA that made up the material.

The clonotype comes from a woman in her seventies with acute or convalescent COVID-19. J is TRBJ1-6 and V is TRBV12-2; the table's D call of TRBD1 was not tested on the DNA. TRBV12-2 is a pseudogene locus. Specimen: peripheral blood. CDR3 DNA: TGTGCAAGTCGCCGCGTTTCGACCGGACAGGGAACTACGAGCTCCTATAATTCACCCCTCCACTTT. Encoded protein: CASRRVSTGQGTTSSYNSPLHF.